Listed here are 23 T cell receptor beta chains from one sample, sequenced in a study of blood T cell repertoires in COVID-19. Assay: immunoSEQ multiplex PCR; the TCRdb copy retains only in-frame clones and omits some. Of over 150,000 clones in the sample, about 80% were seen once. Sequences were obtained from peripheral blood. All receptors derive from a woman older than 75 with acute or convalescent COVID-19.

This clone was counted only a few times. The V and J genes are TRBV4-3 and TRBJ2-7; no clear D gene. The CDR3 extends over 13 amino acids. Looked up from germline, CDR1 is LGHNA and CDR2 is YSLEER. Trimming took off 0 bases at V and 5 bases at J, with 8 bases between the two ends. In DNA, the CDR3 is TGCGCCAGCAGCCAAGATCTCGTAGACGAGCAGTACTTC. Translating it yields CASSQDLVDEQYF.

This chain connects TRBV5-6 to TRBJ2-5; perhaps TRBD2 as D (7 bases). The CDR3 sequence is 15 residues long. Germline V CDR1 and CDR2: SGHDT, YYEEEE. Trimming stripped 4 bases from V and 5 bases from J, with 18 bases between. CDR3 sequence: CASSLRGALRETQYF. In DNA, the CDR3 is TGTGCCAGCAGCCTCCGGGGGGCTCTGCGGGAGACCCAGTACTTC.

This clone was detected only a few times. This chain connects TRBV7-3 to TRBJ2-7; 10 bases line up with TRBD1. V lost 5 bases and J lost 7; bases outside the gene matches: 11. From germline, CDR1 is SGHTA and CDR2 FQGTGA. This CDR3 contains 15 residues. The CDR3: CASSPTGGGGREQYF. CDR3 sequence (DNA): TGTGCCAGCAGCCCGACAGGGGGCGGAGGGCGTGAGCAGTACTTC.

The J gene is TRBJ1-1, the V gene TRBV5-1, with 7 bases aligning to TRBD1. Trimming at V came to 4 bases and at J to 4 bases, leaving 10 bases not matched to a gene. The CDR3 spans 15 residues. Germline CDR1 is SGHRS and CDR2 is YFSETQ. The CDR3 loop is CASSNSAQGGTEAFF. Here the CDR3 DNA reads TGCGCCAGCAGCAACTCGGCTCAGGGGGGCACTGAAGCTTTCTTT.

The V gene is TRBV10-3, the J gene TRBJ1-4; weak D call: TRBD1 (6 bases). The CDR3 is made up of 14 amino acids. Germline values: CDR1 ENHRY, CDR2 SYGVKD. V shed 3 bases and J shed 8 bases, with 13 bases lying between them. CDR3 in DNA: TGTGCCATCAGTGACCAGCTACAGGGCGAAAAACTGTTTTTT. Residues: CAISDQLQGEKLFF.

The gene calls are TRBV9 and TRBJ1-3; D possibly corresponds to TRBD1 (6 bases). Germline V gene data show CDR1 as SGDLS and CDR2 as YYNGEE. The V and J ends lost 3 bases and 2 bases respectively, with 18 bases between them. The CDR3 extends over 17 amino acids. The CDR3 nucleotides are TGTGCCAGCAGCGAGGGCCCCCGGGGGGCAGCTGGAAACACCATATATTTT. This sequence encodes CASSEGPRGAAGNTIYF.

The chain has TRBV9 and TRBJ2-7; 10 bases match TRBD1. This CDR3 is 15 amino acids long. CDR1 is SGDLS and CDR2 is YYNGEE in the germline V gene. V shed 4 bases, J shed 4 bases, and the junction held 8 bases outside the gene matches. The CDR3 spells CASSTAGTGEYEQYF. CDR3 nucleotide sequence: TGTGCCAGCAGCACAGCCGGGACAGGGGAGTACGAGCAGTACTTC.

The chain employs TRBV5-1 and TRBJ1-1; 11 bases fit TRBD1. Germline trimming cut 4 bases from V and 6 bases from J; bases unmatched to any gene: 8. The CDR3 has 15 residues. The germline V gene has CDR1 SGHRS and CDR2 YFSETQ. The CDR3 loop is CASSPTGQGGAEAFF. DNA of the CDR3: TGCGCCAGCAGCCCGACGGGACAGGGGGGCGCTGAAGCTTTCTTT. Together with reference TRBV5-1 and TRBJ1-1, the CDR3 gives the full variable domain: KAGVTQTPRYLIKTRGQQVTLSCSPISGHRSVSWYQQTPGQGLQFLFEYFSETQRNKGNFPGRFSGRQFSNSRSEMNVSTLELGDSALYLCASSPTGQGGAEAFFGQGTRLTVV.

This rearrangement joins TRBV5-6 to TRBJ2-1, with a weak D call TRBD2 (5 bases). The CDR3 sequence is 16 residues long. The V end lost 0 bases, the J end lost 0 bases, and 10 bases lay between the germline ends. Germline-derived CDR1 and CDR2 are SGHDT and YYEEEE. The CDR3 sequence: CASSLEGRSSYNEQFF. The CDR3 DNA reads as TGTGCCAGCAGCTTGGAAGGGAGAAGCTCCTACAATGAGCAGTTCTTC.

V usage is TRBV7-2 and J usage is TRBJ1-4, with TRBD1 identical over 8 bases. Germline-derived CDR1 and CDR2 are SGHTA and FQGNSA. V dropped 1 base and J dropped 8; count of bases not matched to a gene: 6. The CDR3 has 15 amino acids. CDR3 DNA sequence: TGTGCCAGCAGCTTAGACGCCAGGGGGCGAGAAAAACTGTTTTTT. It encodes CASSLDARGREKLFF.

The chain is built from TRBV30 and TRBJ1-1, with TRBD1 identical over 8 bases. With 2 bases clipped from V and 1 base from J, the junction kept 3 bases outside the gene matches. This CDR3 has 14 amino acids. In germline, CDR1 is GTSNPN, CDR2 SVGIG (reference sequence). In DNA, the CDR3 is TGTGCCTGGAGTCCTACAGGGGGGAACACTGAAGCTTTCTTT. Protein: CAWSPTGGNTEAFF.

The genes are TRBV7-9 and TRBJ1-3; D is perhaps TRBD1 (5 bases). With 3 bases removed from V and 0 bases from J, the gap between germline ends came to 18 bases. CDR1 is SEHNR and CDR2 is FQNEAQ in the germline V gene (reference sequence). The CDR3 length is 18 residues. CDR3 sequence (DNA): TGTGCCAGCAGCTTGGGAGGGGACGGTCGTGACTCTGGAAACACCATATATTTT. Amino acids: CASSLGGDGRDSGNTIYF.

This chain links TRBV5-1 with TRBJ1-1; D possibly corresponds to TRBD1 (5 bases). V shed 0 bases and J shed 2 bases, with 11 bases lying between them. This CDR3 spans 15 amino acids. CDR1 and CDR2 from the germline V gene are SGHRS and YFSETQ. The CDR3 nucleotides read TGCGCCAGCAGCTTGGCGGGGGACCCAAACACTGAAGCTTTCTTT. It specifies CASSLAGDPNTEAFF. The full variable domain, its missing parts supplied by reference TRBV5-1 and TRBJ1-1, is KAGVTQTPRYLIKTRGQQVTLSCSPISGHRSVSWYQQTPGQGLQFLFEYFSETQRNKGNFPGRFSGRQFSNSRSEMNVSTLELGDSALYLCASSLAGDPNTEAFFGQGTRLTVV.

J is TRBJ1-1 and V is TRBV7-9; no clear D. The V gene lost 5 bases and the J gene lost 5 bases, with 9 bases spanning the gap. This CDR3 has 12 amino acids. The germline gives CDR1 SEHNR, CDR2 FQNEAQ (reference sequence). CDR3 DNA: TGTGCCAGCAGCCACTTAGAAACTGAAGCTTTCTTT. Its protein is CASSHLETEAFF.

This clone came up a few times. This rearrangement joins TRBV5-1 to TRBJ1-1; 7 bases are a match to TRBD1. Looked up from germline, CDR1 is SGHRS and CDR2 is YFSETQ. The length of the CDR3 is 14 residues. V trimming: 1 base; J trimming: 5 bases; junction bases outside the gene matches: 5. DNA of the CDR3: TGCGCCAGCAGCTTGACGACAGGGCAGACTGAAGCTTTCTTT. Amino acid sequence: CASSLTTGQTEAFF.

J is TRBJ2-1 and V is TRBV7-2, with D tentatively TRBD1 (5 bases). The germline CDR1 and CDR2 sequences are SGHTA and FQGNSA. CDR3 size: 13 residues. V lost 3 bases and J 12 bases, leaving 15 bases between the germline ends. The CDR3 DNA is TGTGCCAGCAGCTTTCAGGGCTCGCTCGGGCAGTTCTTC. Translating gives CASSFQGSLGQFF.

The V and J genes are TRBV6-6 and TRBJ2-5; the D gene is possibly TRBD2 (5 bases). The CDR3 runs 14 residues. The ends were cut back, 2 bases at V and 1 base at J, with 8 bases in the middle. CDR1 MNHNY and CDR2 SVGAGI come from the germline V gene (reference sequence). For the CDR3, the DNA is TGTGCCAGCAGTTACCCGGGGTCCCAAGAGACCCAGTACTTC. This sequence encodes CASSYPGSQETQYF.

The chain uses TRBV5-1 and TRBJ1-2, with unresolved D. With 4 bases removed from V and 8 bases from J, the gap between germline ends came to 18 bases. This CDR3 contains 14 residues. CDR1 and CDR2 (germline): SGHRS, YFSETQ. This chain's CDR3 is CASSPGVGLEGYTF. CDR3 coding DNA: TGCGCCAGCAGCCCCGGTGTAGGCCTAGAGGGCTACACCTTC. The variable domain in full, with the rest retrieved from reference TRBV5-1 and TRBJ1-2, is KAGVTQTPRYLIKTRGQQVTLSCSPISGHRSVSWYQQTPGQGLQFLFEYFSETQRNKGNFPGRFSGRQFSNSRSEMNVSTLELGDSALYLCASSPGVGLEGYTFGSGTRLTVV.

The chain is built from TRBV6-6 and TRBJ2-7; 8 bases map to TRBD1. This CDR3 spans 16 amino acids. Looked up from germline, CDR1 is MNHNY and CDR2 is SVGAGI (reference sequence). With V trimmed by 6 bases and J by 7 bases, 17 bases remained unmatched. CDR3 nucleotide sequence: TGTGCCAGCAGCCCCCTTGGGCAGGGGGCTCTAAGGGAGCAGTACTTC. It yields the protein CASSPLGQGALREQYF.

J is TRBJ2-1 and V is TRBV18; D possibly corresponds to TRBD1 (5 bases). Germline assignment: CDR1 KGHSH and CDR2 LQKENI. V lost 3 bases, J lost 7 bases, and 7 bases lay in between. The CDR3 loop spans 12 amino acids. The CDR3 nucleotides are TGTGCCAGCTCACCCCAGGGTAATGAGCAGTTCTTC. This translates into CASSPQGNEQFF.

The V gene is TRBV5-5, the J gene TRBJ1-1; tentatively, D is TRBD1 (6 bases). The V gene's germline CDR1 is SGHKS and CDR2 YYEKEE (reference sequence). Trimming cost V 2 bases and J 4 bases, with 15 bases left between them. The CDR3 has 15 amino acids. The CDR3: CASSFSGGSRTEAFF. CDR3 nucleotide sequence: TGTGCCAGCAGCTTCTCGGGGGGCAGTCGCACTGAAGCTTTCTTT.

This clone was seen just once. Other DNA variants within this sample encode the same CDR3. The chain recombines TRBV19 with TRBJ2-2; 7 bases are shared with TRBD1. CDR3 length equals 16 residues. J gave up 0 bases and V 3 bases, and 4 bases lay outside the gene matches. Germline assignment: CDR1 LNHDA and CDR2 SQIVND (reference sequence). CDR3 sequence: CASSIGQGANTGELFF. CDR3 sequence (DNA): TGTGCCAGTAGTATTGGGCAGGGGGCGAACACCGGGGAGCTGTTTTTT.

The rearrangement uses TRBV7-2 and TRBJ2-1; 8 bases are shared with TRBD2. From germline, CDR1 is SGHTA and CDR2 FQGNSA. V lost 2 bases to trimming and J lost 4 bases; unmatched junction nucleotides: 10. There are 17 residues in the CDR3. The CDR3 here is CASSLRVLRGVYNEQFF. The CDR3 nucleotides are TGTGCCAGCAGCTTACGGGTATTGCGGGGGGTTTACAATGAGCAGTTCTTC.